What follows are 3 T cell receptor beta chains derived from one specimen sequenced in a study of cytomegalovirus exposure and HLA in healthy donors. Vbeta (60) and Jbeta (13) primers were used in the PCR. Libraries were prepared by immunoSEQ multiplex PCR; TCRdb keeps only in-frame clonotypes and omits some of them. The sample has roughly 100,000 clones, 60% to 80% seen once; the top ten hold roughly 3%. Sequenced: PBMCs. These receptor sequences come from a female donor in good health and CMV-seronegative.

The chain has TRBV6-5 and TRBJ2-5; weak D call: TRBD2 (6 bases). V dropped 3 bases and J dropped 2 bases, with 13 bases sitting between them. This CDR3 comprises 15 residues. The germline CDR1 and CDR2 sequences are MNHEY and SVGAGI. CDR3 coding DNA: TGTGCCAGCAGTTATTCGCCTAGCGCTCAAGAGACCCAGTACTTC. It yields the protein CASSYSPSAQETQYF.

This sequence joins TRBV6-4 and TRBJ2-3, with TRBD1 identical over 7 bases. Germline V gives CDR1 MRHNA, CDR2 SNTAGT. Trimming cost V 3 bases and J 2 bases; bases outside gene matches: 8. This CDR3 is built from 16 residues. CDR3 in DNA: TGTGCCAGCAGTGAAGGGGGCGCCGAGGCCACAGATACGCAGTATTTT. The encoded protein is CASSEGGAEATDTQYF.

With regard to this clone: The junction and the germline gene differ at one end; a read error may be behind it. V usage is TRBV5-8 and J usage is TRBJ1-2; 9 bases match TRBD1. The germline CDR1 and CDR2 sequences are SGHTS and YDEGEE. This CDR3 has 12 residues. CDR3 sequence: CASSFLQGAPAF. DNA for the CDR3: TGTGCCAGCAGCTTCCTACAGGGGGCGCCGGCCTTC.